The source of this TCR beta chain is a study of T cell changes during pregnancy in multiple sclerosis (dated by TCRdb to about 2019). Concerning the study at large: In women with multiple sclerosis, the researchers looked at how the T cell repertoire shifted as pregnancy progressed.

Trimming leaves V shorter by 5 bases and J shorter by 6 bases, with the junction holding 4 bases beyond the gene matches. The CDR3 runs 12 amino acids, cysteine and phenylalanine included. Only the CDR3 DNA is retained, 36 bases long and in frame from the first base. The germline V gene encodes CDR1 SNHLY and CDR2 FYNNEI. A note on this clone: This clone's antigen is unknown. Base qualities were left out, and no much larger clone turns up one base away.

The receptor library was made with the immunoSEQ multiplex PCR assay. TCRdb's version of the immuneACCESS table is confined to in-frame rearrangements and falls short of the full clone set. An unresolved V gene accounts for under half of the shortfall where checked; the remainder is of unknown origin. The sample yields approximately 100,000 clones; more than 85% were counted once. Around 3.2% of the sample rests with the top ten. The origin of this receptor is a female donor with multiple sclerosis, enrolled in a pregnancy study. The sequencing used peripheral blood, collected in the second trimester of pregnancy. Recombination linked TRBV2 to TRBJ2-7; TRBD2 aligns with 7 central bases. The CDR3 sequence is CASSSTSLEQYF. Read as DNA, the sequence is TGTGCCAGCAGTTCGACTAGCCTCGAGCAGTACTTC. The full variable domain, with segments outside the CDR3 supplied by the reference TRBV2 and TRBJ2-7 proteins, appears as EPEVTQTPSHQVTQMGQEVILRCVPISNHLYFYWYRQILGQKVEFLVSFYNNEISEKSEIFDDQFSVERPDGSNFTLKIRSTKLEDSAMYFCASSSTSLEQYFGPGTRLTVT.